This TCR beta chain emerged from a study of blood T cell repertoires in COVID-19. About the study: From the United States, Italy and Spain came samples of acute and convalescent COVID-19. T cells, B-cell-depleted T cells, or PBMCs provided the cDNA or gDNA that served as material.

Original processing notes: Quantification of nucleated cells was approximated via reference gene primer amplification. Profiled with immunoSEQ multiplex PCR; TCRdb holds only in-frame clones, not every one. V, J and clone size reflect that table, while D and trimming were determined from the DNA. Of about 170,000 clones listed, 85% are singletons. Sequencing input: peripheral blood. The sequence was collected from a human donor with acute or convalescent COVID-19. The donor label of this sample is uncertain.

CDR3 sequence (DNA): TGTGCCAGCTCTCAACGGGGAAGGACGAACACTGAAGCTTTCTTT. Amino acids: CASSQRGRTNTEAFF. The J gene is TRBJ1-1, the V gene TRBV2; D gene ambiguous. Germline loops: CDR1 SNHLY, CDR2 FYNNEI. The CDR3 is 15 amino acids. Trimming shortened V by 8 bases and J by 1 base, and 17 bases separated the two germline ends. Based on the CDR3 plus reference TRBV2 and TRBJ1-1, the full variable domain is EPEVTQTPSHQVTQMGQEVILRCVPISNHLYFYWYRQILGQKVEFLVSFYNNEISEKSEIFDDQFSVERPDGSNFTLKIRSTKLEDSAMYFCASSQRGRTNTEAFFGQGTRLTVV.